Listed below are T cell receptor beta chains from one sample, sequenced in a study of blood T cell repertoires in COVID-19. Sequencing was performed with immunoSEQ multiplex PCR; in TCRdb, only in-frame clones are kept and a portion is missing. In the table there are about 410,000 clones, about 91% of which are singletons. The material sequenced was peripheral blood. Receptor source: a middle-aged woman with COVID-19, enrolled during active disease. Both conserved end residues are part of each CDR3. A D gene is named only where the DNA matches it firmly. The size field is filled for only some rows; it gives once, few, many or a size class.

clone size: .; V gene: TRBV29-1; D gene: .; J gene: TRBJ2-2; CDR3 DNA: TGCAGCGCGGGAGGACAGGGATACACCGGGGAGCTGTTTTTT; CDR3 protein: CSAGGQGYTGELFF
clone size: .; V gene: TRBV5-1; D gene: .; J gene: TRBJ1-2; CDR3 DNA: TGCGCCAGCAGCCTGGGAGCAAGTGGCTACACCTTC; CDR3 protein: CASSLGASGYTF
clone size: .; V gene: TRBV5-1; D gene: .; J gene: TRBJ1-1; CDR3 DNA: TGCGCCAGCAGCTTGGTTCCGGAGGCGCCAGAAGCTTTCTTT; CDR3 protein: CASSLVPEAPEAFF
clone size: .; V gene: TRBV12-3/TRBV12-4; D gene: .; J gene: TRBJ2-2; CDR3 DNA: TGTGCCAGCACCGCAGGGTTCGGGGAGCTGTTTTTT; CDR3 protein: CASTAGFGELFF
clone size: .; V gene: TRBV9; D gene: TRBD1; J gene: TRBJ2-7; CDR3 DNA: TGTGCCAGCGACCAAGGACAGGGGATGGCCGAGCAGTACTTC; CDR3 protein: CASDQGQGMAEQYF
clone size: .; V gene: TRBV9; D gene: .; J gene: TRBJ2-3; CDR3 DNA: TGTGCCAGCAGCGTAGCGAGTAGCCTAATCACAGATACGCAGTATTTT; CDR3 protein: CASSVASSLITDTQYF
clone size: .; V gene: TRBV12-5; D gene: TRBD1; J gene: TRBJ1-2; CDR3 DNA: TGTGCTAGTGGTTTGGTACTGGGGACAGGGGACCCTACTAACTATGGCTACACCTTC; CDR3 protein: CASGLVLGTGDPTNYGYTF
clone size: .; V gene: TRBV5-6; D gene: TRBD1; J gene: TRBJ1-6; CDR3 DNA: TGTGCCAGCAGCGTGGGACAGGGGGCCGGAAGGTCAAGTGCACCCCTCCACTTT; CDR3 protein: CASSVGQGAGRSSAPLHF
clone size: .; V gene: TRBV14; D gene: .; J gene: TRBJ2-1; CDR3 DNA: TGTGCCAGCAGCCGGCTTCAAGGCCGGGACAATGAGCAGTTCTTC; CDR3 protein: CASSRLQGRDNEQFF
clone size: .; V gene: TRBV3-1/TRBV3-2; D gene: .; J gene: TRBJ2-7; CDR3 DNA: TGTGCCAGCGGACCCGACAGTCGCGAGCAGTACTTC; CDR3 protein: CASGPDSREQYF
clone size: .; V gene: TRBV10-3; D gene: TRBD1; J gene: TRBJ2-3; CDR3 DNA: TGTGCCATCACCTCCAGACAGGGCGCAGATACGCAGTATTTT; CDR3 protein: CAITSRQGADTQYF
clone size: .; V gene: TRBV10-3; D gene: TRBD1; J gene: TRBJ1-4; CDR3 DNA: TGTGCCATCGGGGACAGGGGAGTTTATGACAGTGAAAAACTGTTTTTT; CDR3 protein: CAIGDRGVYDSEKLFF
clone size: .; V gene: TRBV3-1/TRBV3-2; D gene: .; J gene: TRBJ2-1; CDR3 DNA: TGTGCCAGCAGCATACGGGTTGGAGGTAGCAATGAGCAGTTCTTC; CDR3 protein: CASSIRVGGSNEQFF
clone size: once; V gene: TRBV5-1; D gene: TRBD1; J gene: TRBJ2-3; CDR3 DNA: TGCGCCAGCAGCTCTCAGGGGGCGGGAGATACGCAGTATTTT; CDR3 protein: CASSSQGAGDTQYF
clone size: .; V gene: TRBV14; D gene: .; J gene: TRBJ1-4; CDR3 DNA: TGTGCCAGCAGCCAAGCTACGGGGAATTCTGAAAAACTGTTTTTT; CDR3 protein: CASSQATGNSEKLFF
clone size: .; V gene: TRBV4-3; D gene: TRBD2; J gene: TRBJ2-1; CDR3 DNA: TGCGCCAGCAGCCAAGATAGGGCGGGGGGTCCCGATGAGCAGTTCTTC; CDR3 protein: CASSQDRAGGPDEQFF
clone size: .; V gene: TRBV6-5; D gene: .; J gene: TRBJ1-2; CDR3 DNA: TGTGCCAGCAATAGACAGGACTTGGCCGGTGGCTACACCTTC; CDR3 protein: CASNRQDLAGGYTF
clone size: .; V gene: TRBV9; D gene: TRBD2; J gene: TRBJ2-1; CDR3 DNA: TGTGCCAGCAGCGTAGATCTAGCGGCGAGCTCCTACAATGAGCAGTTCTTC; CDR3 protein: CASSVDLAASSYNEQFF
clone size: .; V gene: TRBV7-6; D gene: TRBD1; J gene: TRBJ1-5; CDR3 DNA: TGTGCCAGCAGCCCTAAACCCTGGACAGGGGGGTCGAGCAATCAGCCCCAGCATTTT; CDR3 protein: CASSPKPWTGGSSNQPQHF
clone size: .; V gene: TRBV15; D gene: .; J gene: TRBJ1-1; CDR3 DNA: TGTGCCACCAGCAACCGGGACACCCCGAACACTGAAGCTTTCTTT; CDR3 protein: CATSNRDTPNTEAFF
clone size: once; V gene: TRBV5-4; D gene: TRBD1; J gene: TRBJ1-2; CDR3 DNA: TGTGCCAGCAAGATCGGACAGGTTTTTCTTCATGGCTACACCTTC; CDR3 protein: CASKIGQVFLHGYTF
clone size: .; V gene: TRBV30; D gene: TRBD1; J gene: TRBJ1-1; CDR3 DNA: TGTGCCTGGGGGGGACAGGGGGACACTGAAGCTTTCTTT; CDR3 protein: CAWGGQGDTEAFF
clone size: .; V gene: TRBV18; D gene: TRBD1; J gene: TRBJ2-7; CDR3 DNA: TGTGCCAGCTCGTCCACCCCAGGACAGGTCCGGTACGAGCAGTACTTC; CDR3 protein: CASSSTPGQVRYEQYF
clone size: .; V gene: TRBV10-3; D gene: TRBD1; J gene: TRBJ2-1; CDR3 DNA: TGTGCCATCAGAACAGGGGGCGAGGGCAATGAGCAGTTCTTC; CDR3 protein: CAIRTGGEGNEQFF
clone size: .; V gene: TRBV19; D gene: .; J gene: TRBJ1-2; CDR3 DNA: TGTGCCAGTAGAGCCAGGGAGGCCTATGGCTACACCTTC; CDR3 protein: CASRAREAYGYTF
clone size: .; V gene: TRBV7-2; D gene: .; J gene: TRBJ1-6; CDR3 DNA: TGTGCCAGCAGCCGTAGTACCTATAATTCACCCCTCCACTTT; CDR3 protein: CASSRSTYNSPLHF
clone size: .; V gene: TRBV7-3; D gene: .; J gene: TRBJ1-2; CDR3 DNA: TGTGCCAGCAGCTTCGGCAGGGGTGACTATGGCTACACCTTC; CDR3 protein: CASSFGRGDYGYTF
clone size: once; V gene: TRBV6-5; D gene: .; J gene: TRBJ2-1; CDR3 DNA: TGTGCCAGCAGTTCCAACAGGGCCTACAATGAGCAGTTCTTC; CDR3 protein: CASSSNRAYNEQFF
clone size: .; V gene: TRBV28; D gene: TRBD1; J gene: TRBJ1-1; CDR3 DNA: TGTGCCAGCAGTGGGGGGGGGCGGACAGGGAGGACTGAAGCTTTCTTT; CDR3 protein: CASSGGGRTGRTEAFF
clone size: .; V gene: TRBV4-3; D gene: .; J gene: TRBJ1-2; CDR3 DNA: TGCGCCAGCAGCCAAAGCGACTATGGCTACACCTTC; CDR3 protein: CASSQSDYGYTF
clone size: .; V gene: TRBV27; D gene: TRBD2; J gene: TRBJ2-1; CDR3 DNA: TGTGCCAGCAGTCCCCGCGGGACTAGCGGGTACAATGAGCAGTTCTTC; CDR3 protein: CASSPRGTSGYNEQFF
clone size: .; V gene: TRBV5-1; D gene: .; J gene: TRBJ1-2; CDR3 DNA: TGCGCCAGCAGCTCGACAGCCGCCTCGGGTGGCTACACCTTC; CDR3 protein: CASSSTAASGGYTF
clone size: .; V gene: TRBV11-1; D gene: TRBD2; J gene: TRBJ2-7; CDR3 DNA: TGTGCCAGCAGCTTAGGGGAGGGCAGGAACTACGAGCAGTACTTC; CDR3 protein: CASSLGEGRNYEQYF
clone size: .; V gene: TRBV5-1; D gene: .; J gene: TRBJ2-7; CDR3 DNA: TGCGCCAGCAGCCCGCACGGCAGAGGCTCCTACGAGCAGTACTTC; CDR3 protein: CASSPHGRGSYEQYF
clone size: .; V gene: TRBV30; D gene: TRBD1; J gene: TRBJ1-1; CDR3 DNA: TGTGCCTGGACCTTGGACAGGGCGGCTTTCTTT; CDR3 protein: CAWTLDRAAFF
clone size: .; V gene: TRBV11-2; D gene: TRBD2; J gene: TRBJ2-7; CDR3 DNA: TGTGCCAGCAGCCCCCTGGGGTCCCGGGAGGGCCTATACGAGCAGTACTTC; CDR3 protein: CASSPLGSREGLYEQYF
clone size: .; V gene: TRBV5-1; D gene: .; J gene: TRBJ2-1; CDR3 DNA: TGCGCCAGCAGCTTGGGCGTGGGGCTCTTAGCTAATGAGCAGTTCTTC; CDR3 protein: CASSLGVGLLANEQFF
clone size: .; V gene: TRBV28; D gene: TRBD1; J gene: TRBJ1-5; CDR3 DNA: TGTGCCAGCAGGCCCTGGACAGGGATAGGCAATCAGCCCCAGCATTTT; CDR3 protein: CASRPWTGIGNQPQHF
clone size: .; V gene: TRBV11-2; D gene: .; J gene: TRBJ2-7; CDR3 DNA: TGTGCCAGCAGCCCCCGGTGGGCAGGTCTATCCTACGAGCAGTACTTC; CDR3 protein: CASSPRWAGLSYEQYF
clone size: .; V gene: TRBV23-1; D gene: TRBD1; J gene: TRBJ1-5; CDR3 DNA: TGCGCCAGCGAAACGGGACAGGGACTTGGGGAATATCAGCCCCAGCATTTT; CDR3 protein: CASETGQGLGEYQPQHF
clone size: .; V gene: TRBV28; D gene: TRBD1; J gene: TRBJ1-2; CDR3 DNA: TGTGCCAGCAGTCCACAGGGGCCCTATGGCTACACCTTC; CDR3 protein: CASSPQGPYGYTF
clone size: .; V gene: TRBV18; D gene: .; J gene: TRBJ1-4; CDR3 DNA: TGTGCCAGCTCACCAGAGGCAGGGCGGGAAAAACTGTTTTTT; CDR3 protein: CASSPEAGREKLFF
clone size: few; V gene: TRBV7-2; D gene: .; J gene: TRBJ1-5; CDR3 DNA: TGTGCCAGCAGCTTAAATGGCGGATATCAGCCCCAGCATTTT; CDR3 protein: CASSLNGGYQPQHF
clone size: .; V gene: TRBV30; D gene: TRBD1; J gene: TRBJ1-5; CDR3 DNA: TGTGCCTGGGAGGGACAGGGCAATCAGCCCCAGCATTTT; CDR3 protein: CAWEGQGNQPQHF
clone size: .; V gene: TRBV15; D gene: .; J gene: TRBJ2-3; CDR3 DNA: TGTGCCACCAGCTGGACTTTAGCGAGCACAGATACGCAGTATTTT; CDR3 protein: CATSWTLASTDTQYF
clone size: .; V gene: TRBV5-1; D gene: TRBD2; J gene: TRBJ2-5; CDR3 DNA: TGCGCCAGCAGCACTGGACTAGCGGGGGCTGGAGAGACCCAGTACTTC; CDR3 protein: CASSTGLAGAGETQYF
clone size: .; V gene: TRBV12-3/TRBV12-4; D gene: .; J gene: TRBJ1-1; CDR3 DNA: TGTGCCAGCAGTCTTGAGATGAACACTGAAGCTTTCTTT; CDR3 protein: CASSLEMNTEAFF
clone size: .; V gene: TRBV5-5; D gene: TRBD1; J gene: TRBJ1-1; CDR3 DNA: TGTGCCAGCAGCTCCAGGGACAGAAATACTCAAGCTTTCTTT; CDR3 protein: CASSSRDRNTQAFF
clone size: .; V gene: TRBV9; D gene: TRBD2; J gene: TRBJ2-7; CDR3 DNA: TGTGCCAGCAGCGTCGGTATCGCGCTAGCGGGGGGGCGACGGGAGCAGTACTTC; CDR3 protein: CASSVGIALAGGRREQYF
clone size: .; V gene: TRBV18; D gene: TRBD2; J gene: TRBJ2-5; CDR3 DNA: TGTGCCAGCTCACCGCTAGCGGGAGGGCCGGGTGAGACCCAGTACTTC; CDR3 protein: CASSPLAGGPGETQYF
clone size: few; V gene: TRBV15; D gene: TRBD2; J gene: TRBJ2-7; CDR3 DNA: TGTGCCACCAGCAGAGATCTAAGCGGGGGATCCAGGCACGAGCAGTACTTC; CDR3 protein: CATSRDLSGGSRHEQYF
clone size: .; V gene: TRBV4-3; D gene: .; J gene: TRBJ1-2; CDR3 DNA: TGCGCCAGCAGCCAAACGAGGACAGCCGGAAGAGCTTATGGCTACACCTTC; CDR3 protein: CASSQTRTAGRAYGYTF
clone size: .; V gene: TRBV28; D gene: .; J gene: TRBJ1-1; CDR3 DNA: TGTGCCAGCAGCCCCCCCCGGGACTTT; CDR3 protein: CASSPPRDF
clone size: .; V gene: TRBV28; D gene: TRBD1; J gene: TRBJ2-5; CDR3 DNA: TGTGCCAGCAGCCCCGGGACAGGGAAGTACTTC; CDR3 protein: CASSPGTGKYF
clone size: .; V gene: TRBV5-4; D gene: TRBD2; J gene: TRBJ2-2; CDR3 DNA: TGTGCCAGCAGCTGGACTAGCGGGAGGCCCGGGGAGCTGTTTTTT; CDR3 protein: CASSWTSGRPGELFF
clone size: .; V gene: TRBV6-5; D gene: .; J gene: TRBJ1-3; CDR3 DNA: TGTGCCAGCAGTTTAGGAAACACCATATATTTT; CDR3 protein: CASSLGNTIYF
clone size: once; V gene: TRBV10-2; D gene: .; J gene: TRBJ1-2; CDR3 DNA: TGCGCCAGCAGCCCCCCCGGGAGGGAACCTGGCTACACCTTC; CDR3 protein: CASSPPGREPGYTF
clone size: .; V gene: TRBV6-5; D gene: TRBD1; J gene: TRBJ2-7; CDR3 DNA: TGTGCCAGCAGTCGGGACAGAAGCTCCTACGAGCAGTACTTC; CDR3 protein: CASSRDRSSYEQYF
clone size: .; V gene: TRBV5-6; D gene: TRBD1; J gene: TRBJ1-1; CDR3 DNA: TGTGCCAGCAGCGCAGGGACAGCCTTGACTGAAGCTTTCTTT; CDR3 protein: CASSAGTALTEAFF
clone size: .; V gene: TRBV9; D gene: TRBD2; J gene: TRBJ2-2; CDR3 DNA: TGTGCCAGCAGCACCTCTAGCGGAGCGAACACCGGGGAGCTGTTTTTT; CDR3 protein: CASSTSSGANTGELFF